This TCR beta chain was captured in a study of cytotoxic CD8 clonotypes in ibrutinib-treated CLL listed by TCRdb under 2021. Context from the whole study: In this cohort, about 16 patients were treatment-naive and roughly 10 were relapsed/refractory, while roughly 18 had unmutated IGHV. Partial responses were observed in around 25 patients and complete responses in 2; after a median follow-up of 68 months, remission was maintained in 14 patients and progression was observed in approximately twelve. The response samples were drawn at a median of approximately 12 months into treatment, with a range of roughly 6 to 36 months. On average, each sample yielded 250,000 to 300,000 productive templates and tens of thousands of productive rearrangements. Of the approximately 86 participants in the trial, 25 to 30 had longitudinal samples available. Cryopreserved peripheral blood mononuclear cells were obtained prior to treatment, at the time of response, and at either disease progression or sustained remission. All remission and progressive disease samples were collected while patients were still receiving ibrutinib. The investigation overall reported the following: Baseline clonality exceeded that of age-matched healthy donors and correlated strongly with circulating CD8+ T-cell counts. Clonality rose at ibrutinib response, remained stable during sustained remission, and dropped back toward baseline at progression. Public clonotypes were rare and either shrank or stayed stable during treatment, and the rise in clonality at ibrutinib response reflected expansion of private clonotypes. Sampling times were not matched between sustained-remission and progressing patients, and lymph node repertoires were not studied.

The goal of deep resolution MiSeq sequencing was a depth between 1 in 1 million and 1 in 200,000 T cells, and coverage averaged 10x per clonotype. TCR beta libraries were generated with the immunoSEQ hsTCRB Kit. The source study handled its data this way. The data were analyzed with ImmunoSEQ Analyzer and ImmunoSEQ Data Assistant, and V, D and J gene assignments followed IMGT definitions. Clonality was computed as one minus normalized Shannon entropy of productive rearrangement frequencies, ranging from 0 to 1. Only overrepresented clonotypes making up at least 0.05% of each patient's repertoire were included in the public clonotype analysis. Some 14 age-matched healthy donor repertoires from immuneACCESS served as clonality controls. TCRdb took this table from immuneACCESS and kept in-frame rearrangements with V and J called. Such tables lack part of the clones; where checked against another copy, unresolved V genes explain under half of the gap, and the rest is unexplained. V, J and clone size derive from that table, while D and trimming were established from the DNA sequence. Present in this sample are 11,000 to 15,000 clones, over 50% of which were seen just once. The ten biggest clones cover roughly a third of the sample.

For TCR beta library preparation, roughly 2 micrograms of genomic DNA were extracted from the cryopreserved PBMCs. Longitudinal blood samples from CLL patients receiving ibrutinib monotherapy were subjected to high-throughput TCR beta sequencing. The patients were enrolled in a single-center, open-label phase 2 trial of ibrutinib monotherapy. The sample holds many counts of this clone. Which antigen it targets is not known. No per-base quality is available; no much larger clone lies one base away. Sequenced here: PBMCs, sampled at a roughly 22-month disease-progression time point, from a patient treated with ibrutinib. This receptor was taken from a human donor with chronic lymphocytic leukemia.

The encoded CDR3 is CASSVTVGPIAYEQYF. The DNA is TGCGCCAGCAGCGTGACGGTGGGGCCTATAGCCTACGAGCAGTACTTC. The V and J segments used are TRBV5-1 and TRBJ2-7; the D segment could be TRBD1, given 5 matching bases. The trim is 4 bases for V and 2 bases for J, with a gap of 19 bases between the germline ends. The CDR3 has 16 amino acids, counting the end cysteine and phenylalanine. The CDR3 DNA has 48 bases and is translated from base 1. CDR1 SGHRS and CDR2 YFSETQ were looked up in the germline V gene.